The 9 T cell receptor beta chains below were found in one sample sequenced in a study of T cell repertoires in cytomegalovirus infection. TCRdb reprocessed the reads with MiXCR, giving one entry per CDR3 protein. In the table there are hundreds of thousands of distinct CDR3 sequences, almost 30% of which are singletons. These receptors have no known antigen. The sequencing here drew on cultured PBMCs, taken from culture after CMV antigen stimulation. The receptors come from a human donor in good health (CMV status not recorded). Some clones in this sample may be carry-over from other donors' samples.

The chain recombines TRBV19 with TRBJ1-4, with a possible D match to TRBD1 (6 bases). The CDR3 is 15 residues long. From germline, CDR1 is LNHDA and CDR2 SQIVND (reference sequence). V was shortened by 4 bases and J by 0 bases, with 9 bases between the two germline ends. CDR3 bases: TGTGCCAGTAGTAAAGGACAGCCAACTAATGAAAAACTGTTTTTT. This gives the protein CASSKGQPTNEKLFF.

The chain employs TRBV10-3 and TRBJ2-5; D is uncertain. Germline V gene sequence: CDR1 ENHRY, CDR2 SYGVKD. V dropped 6 bases and J dropped 3 bases, with 14 bases sitting between them. The CDR3 has 14 amino acids. In nucleotides, the CDR3 is TGTGCCATCAGGGATGAGGAAGGTAAAGAGACCCAGTACTTC. It yields the protein CAIRDEEGKETQYF.

This clonotype appeared a few times. The rearrangement joins TRBV3-1 to TRBJ1-2; no definite D call. Germline assignment: CDR1 LGHDT and CDR2 YNNKEL (reference sequence). V was trimmed by 1 base and J by 8 bases, leaving 17 bases between them. The CDR3 extends over 15 amino acids. This chain's CDR3 is CASSQGWGSRSGYTF. As DNA, the CDR3 is TGTGCCAGCAGCCAAGGCTGGGGATCTCGATCCGGCTACACCTTC.

This rearrangement joins TRBV6-1 to TRBJ1-5; D unclear. Trimming left V 4 bases short and J 0 bases short, with 7 bases between. CDR1 MNHNS and CDR2 SASEGT come from the germline V gene. This CDR3 spans 14 amino acids. This CDR3 reads CASSVADSNQPQHF. DNA of the CDR3: TGTGCCAGCAGTGTTGCGGATAGCAATCAGCCCCAGCATTTT.

This sequence joins TRBV19 and TRBJ1-1; D is unresolved. The CDR3 loop spans 13 amino acids. V lost 7 bases, J lost 3 bases, and 12 bases lay in between. The V gene's germline CDR1 is LNHDA and CDR2 SQIVND (reference sequence). The CDR3 loop reads CASTLKVDTEAFF. The CDR3 DNA reads TGTGCCAGTACCCTGAAGGTTGACACTGAAGCTTTCTTT.

A few counts support this clonotype. This chain uses TRBV7-9 with TRBJ2-3, with D hard to call. This CDR3 spans 15 amino acids. V was trimmed by 0 bases and J by 4 bases, leaving 11 bases between them. Germline V gives CDR1 SEHNR, CDR2 FQNEAQ (reference sequence). CDR3 residues: CASSLAGAASDTQYF. The DNA for the CDR3 is TGTGCCAGCAGCTTAGCAGGAGCAGCTTCAGATACGCAGTATTTT.

This clonotype was picked up a small number of times. The chain links TRBV7-8 to TRBJ1-1; tentatively, D is TRBD1 (6 bases). Germline-derived CDR1 and CDR2 are SGHVS and FQNEAQ. V was clipped by 5 bases and J by 4 bases, with 17 bases between them. The CDR3 is 15 residues long. CDR3 protein: CASSAPTGISTEAFF. The CDR3 nucleotides are TGTGCCAGCAGCGCCCCAACAGGGATCAGCACTGAAGCTTTCTTT.

This clonotype has only a few counts. This chain joins TRBV7-8 and TRBJ2-1; 9 positions agree with TRBD1. CDR1 SGHVS and CDR2 FQNEAQ come from the germline V gene. V was clipped by 4 bases and J by 3 bases; unmatched bases: 7. The CDR3 contains 16 residues. In DNA form, the CDR3 reads TGTGCCAGCAGCTCCGGGACAGGGTCAGTCTACAATGAGCAGTTCTTC. Its protein product is CASSSGTGSVYNEQFF.

The V gene is TRBV7-2, the J gene TRBJ2-5; D may be TRBD2 (5 bases). From germline, CDR1 is SGHTA and CDR2 FQGNSA. CDR3 length equals 14 residues. Trimming pared 5 bases from V and 2 bases from J, leaving 12 bases between. The CDR3 bases are TGTGCCAGCAGCCAACCGGGGTTACAAGAGACCCAGTACTTC. Amino acids: CASSQPGLQETQYF.